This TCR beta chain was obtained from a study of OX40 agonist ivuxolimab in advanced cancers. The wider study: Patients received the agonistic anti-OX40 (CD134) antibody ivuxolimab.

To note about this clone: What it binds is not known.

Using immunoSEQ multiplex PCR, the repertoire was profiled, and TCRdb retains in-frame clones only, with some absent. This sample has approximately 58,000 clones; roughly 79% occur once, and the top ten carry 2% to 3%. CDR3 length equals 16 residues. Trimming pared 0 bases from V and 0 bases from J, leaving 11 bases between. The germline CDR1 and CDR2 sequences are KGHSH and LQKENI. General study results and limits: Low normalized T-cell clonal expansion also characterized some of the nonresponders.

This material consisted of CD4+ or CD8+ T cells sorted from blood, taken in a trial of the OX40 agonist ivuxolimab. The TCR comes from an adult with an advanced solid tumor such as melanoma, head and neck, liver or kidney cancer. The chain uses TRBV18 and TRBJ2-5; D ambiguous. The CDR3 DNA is TGTGCCAGCTCACCACCGTGGTCAGCTTACCAAGAGACCCAGTACTTC. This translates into CASSPPWSAYQETQYF.